This passage covers 9 T cell receptor beta chains from one sample sequenced in a study of blood T cell repertoires in COVID-19. Libraries were prepared by immunoSEQ multiplex PCR; TCRdb keeps only in-frame clonotypes and omits some of them. Among about 42,000 clones, 85% to 95% were seen once, and the ten largest hold around 5%. Sequences were obtained from peripheral blood. The source of these receptors is a human donor in a cohort sampled during active COVID-19.

The rearrangement links TRBV19 to TRBJ1-5; unclear D gene. V was trimmed by 4 bases and J by 2 bases, leaving 12 bases between them. Germline CDR1 LNHDA, CDR2 SQIVND (reference sequence). The CDR3 loop spans 15 amino acids. The DNA of the CDR3 is TGTGCCAGTAGTACATCCGGTGAGGGCAATCAGCCCCAGCATTTT. Its translation: CASSTSGEGNQPQHF.

This clone was seen a single time. V is TRBV6-1 and J is TRBJ1-2; 9 nucleotides match TRBD1. This CDR3 region has 15 residues. Trimming removed 1 base from V and 4 bases from J; junction bases left unmatched: 4. The germline V gene has CDR1 MNHNS and CDR2 SASEGT. As DNA, the CDR3 is TGTGCCAGCAGTGAAGAACAGGGGGCGATCTATGGCTACACCTTC. Its protein is CASSEEQGAIYGYTF.

V and J are TRBV29-1 and TRBJ1-2; D is perhaps TRBD1 (6 bases). V lost 7 bases and J 9 bases, leaving 15 bases between the germline ends. Germline V gene data show CDR1 as SQVTM and CDR2 as ANQGSEA. CDR3 length: 11 amino acids. As DNA, the CDR3 is TGCAGCGAACGGACAGACTTCAGCTACACCTTC. This sequence encodes CSERTDFSYTF. Drawing the rest from reference TRBV29-1 and TRBJ1-2, the complete variable domain is SAVISQKPSRDICQRGTSLTIQCQVDSQVTMMFWYRQQPGQSLTLIATANQGSEATYESGFVIDKFPISRPNLTFSTLTVSNMSPEDSSIYLCSERTDFSYTFGSGTRLTVV.

On this clone: Germline is not matched at one junction end, which may reflect a read error. J is TRBJ2-1 and V is TRBV4-3; 8 positions match TRBD2. This CDR3 spans 18 amino acids. Per germline, CDR1 LGHNA and CDR2 YSLEER. In DNA form, the CDR3 reads TGCGCCAGCAGCCAAGACGGAGGAGCGGGAGAGTCCTTCAATGAGCAGTTCTTC. It specifies CASSQDGGAGESFNEQFF.

The chain uses TRBV7-2 and TRBJ2-6; 8 bases line up with TRBD1. There are 17 residues in the CDR3. V lost 5 bases and J lost 2; bases outside the gene matches: 8. Per germline, CDR1 SGHTA and CDR2 FQGNSA. The CDR3 DNA reads TGTGCCAGCAGCCAGTACAGGGGGTCCACTGGGGCCAACGTCCTGACTTTC. It translates to CASSQYRGSTGANVLTF.

This chain connects TRBV4-2 to TRBJ2-7; 10 bases match TRBD2. Germline V CDR1 and CDR2: LGHNA, YNFKEQ. With V trimmed by 4 bases and J by 1 base, 7 bases remained unmatched. The CDR3 has 16 residues. CDR3 amino acids: CASSLERGGMSYEQYF. CDR3 nucleotides: TGTGCCAGCAGCCTCGAGCGGGGGGGTATGTCCTACGAGCAGTACTTC.

The V gene is TRBV5-1, the J gene TRBJ2-6; D possibly corresponds to TRBD1 (5 bases). V lost 3 bases and J lost 1, with 11 bases in between. Germline lookup yields CDR1 SGHRS and CDR2 YFSETQ. This CDR3 has 16 amino acids. CDR3 sequence reads: CASSYRAGSGANVLTF. CDR3 nucleotides: TGCGCCAGCAGCTACCGAGCAGGGTCTGGGGCCAACGTCCTGACTTTC.

The chain is built from TRBV7-2 and TRBJ2-4; TRBD1 agrees at 9 bases. V trimming: 7 bases; J trimming: 9 bases; junction bases outside the gene matches: 10. The CDR3 is 14 residues long. Germline lookup yields CDR1 SGHTA and CDR2 FQGNSA. CDR3 region: CASTRRTGELIQYF. CDR3 in DNA: TGTGCCAGCACCCGACGGACAGGGGAGCTCATTCAGTACTTC. The full variable domain, rest sourced from reference TRBV7-2 and TRBJ2-4, is GAGVSQSPSNKVTEKGKDVELRCDPISGHTALYWYRQSLGQGLEFLIYFQGNSAPDKSGLPSDRFSAERTGGSVSTLTIQRTQQEDSAVYLCASTRRTGELIQYFGAGTRLSVL.

As DNA, the CDR3 is TGTGCCAGCAGCGTATCGTCGGGGGGGAATCAGCCCCAGCATTTT. This translates into CASSVSSGGNQPQHF. The genes are TRBV9 and TRBJ1-5; D possibly corresponds to TRBD1 (5 bases). Germline assignment: CDR1 SGDLS and CDR2 YYNGEE. The CDR3 has 15 amino acids. The V end was cut by 1 base, the J end by 4 bases, with 12 bases between.